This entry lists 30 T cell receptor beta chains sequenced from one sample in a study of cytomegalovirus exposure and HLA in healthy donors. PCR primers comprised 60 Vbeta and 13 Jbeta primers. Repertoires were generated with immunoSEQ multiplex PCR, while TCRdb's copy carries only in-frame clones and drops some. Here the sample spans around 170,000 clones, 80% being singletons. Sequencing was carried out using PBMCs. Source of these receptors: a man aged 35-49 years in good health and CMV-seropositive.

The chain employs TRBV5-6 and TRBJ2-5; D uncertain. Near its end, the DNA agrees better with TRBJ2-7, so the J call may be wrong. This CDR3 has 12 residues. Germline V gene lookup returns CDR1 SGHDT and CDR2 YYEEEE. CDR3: CASSFGRYEQYF. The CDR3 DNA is TGTGCCAGCAGCTTCGGTCGGTACGAGCAGTACTTC.

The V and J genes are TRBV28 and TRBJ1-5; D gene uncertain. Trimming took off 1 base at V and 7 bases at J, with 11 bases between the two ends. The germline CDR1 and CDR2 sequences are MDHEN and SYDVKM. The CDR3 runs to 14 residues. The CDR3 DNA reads TGTGCCAGCAGTTTATCTCCCCCAGAACAGCCCCAGCATTTT. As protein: CASSLSPPEQPQHF.

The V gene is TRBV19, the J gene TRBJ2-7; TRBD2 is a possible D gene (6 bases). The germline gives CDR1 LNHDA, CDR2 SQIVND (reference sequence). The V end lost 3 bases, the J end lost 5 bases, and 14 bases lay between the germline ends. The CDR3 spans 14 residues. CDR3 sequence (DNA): TGTGCCAGTAGTATGCCAGGAGGGTACCACGAGCAGTACTTC. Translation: CASSMPGGYHEQYF.

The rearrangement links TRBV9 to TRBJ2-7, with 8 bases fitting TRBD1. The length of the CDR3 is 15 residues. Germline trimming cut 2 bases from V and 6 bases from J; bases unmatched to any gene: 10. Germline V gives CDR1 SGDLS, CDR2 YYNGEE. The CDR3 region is CASSVEDRATPEQYF. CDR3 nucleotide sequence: TGTGCCAGCAGCGTCGAGGACAGGGCAACTCCCGAGCAGTACTTC.

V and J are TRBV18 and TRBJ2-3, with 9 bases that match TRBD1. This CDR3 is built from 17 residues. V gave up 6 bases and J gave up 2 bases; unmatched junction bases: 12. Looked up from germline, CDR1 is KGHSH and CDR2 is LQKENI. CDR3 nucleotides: TGTGCCAGCTCCACCAGCGGACAGGGGCACCTCACAGATACGCAGTATTTT. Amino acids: CASSTSGQGHLTDTQYF.

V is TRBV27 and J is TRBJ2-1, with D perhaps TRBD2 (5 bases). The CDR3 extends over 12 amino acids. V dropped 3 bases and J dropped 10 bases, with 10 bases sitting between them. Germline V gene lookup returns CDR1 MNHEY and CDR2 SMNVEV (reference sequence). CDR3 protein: CASSFEGREQFF. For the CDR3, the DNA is TGTGCCAGCAGTTTTGAGGGTAGAGAGCAGTTCTTC.

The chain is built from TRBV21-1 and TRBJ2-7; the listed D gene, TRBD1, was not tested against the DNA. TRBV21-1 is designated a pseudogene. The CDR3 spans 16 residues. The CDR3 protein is CASSKGWTGAMGEQYF. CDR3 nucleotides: TGTGCCAGCAGCAAAGGTTGGACAGGGGCGATGGGCGAGCAGTACTTC.

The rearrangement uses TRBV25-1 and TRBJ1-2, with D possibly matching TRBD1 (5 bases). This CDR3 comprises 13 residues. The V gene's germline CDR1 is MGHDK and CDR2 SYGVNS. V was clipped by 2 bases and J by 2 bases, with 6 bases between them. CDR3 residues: CASSEQGNYGYTF. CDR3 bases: TGTGCCAGCAGTGAACAGGGAAACTATGGCTACACCTTC.

CDR3 sequence reads: CASSLGRDRGGGYTF. The CDR3 nucleotides read TGTGCCAGCAGCTTAGGGCGTGACAGGGGGGGTGGCTACACCTTC. The chain combines TRBV7-2 with TRBJ1-2; TRBD1 aligns across 9 bases. The germline gives CDR1 SGHTA, CDR2 FQGNSA. Losses at the gene ends were 1 base for V and 7 bases for J; bases not matched to a gene: 7. This CDR3 is 15 amino acids long. Together with reference TRBV7-2 and TRBJ1-2, the CDR3 gives the full variable domain: GAGVSQSPSNKVTEKGKDVELRCDPISGHTALYWYRQSLGQGLEFLIYFQGNSAPDKSGLPSDRFSAERTGGSVSTLTIQRTQQEDSAVYLCASSLGRDRGGGYTFGSGTRLTVV.

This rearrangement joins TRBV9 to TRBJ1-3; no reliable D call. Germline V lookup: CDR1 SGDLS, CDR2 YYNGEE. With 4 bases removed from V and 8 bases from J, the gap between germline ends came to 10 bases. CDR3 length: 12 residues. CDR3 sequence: CASSSGKDTIYF. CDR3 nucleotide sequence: TGTGCCAGCAGCAGCGGAAAGGACACCATATATTTT. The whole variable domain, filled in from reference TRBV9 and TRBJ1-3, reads DSGVTQTPKHLITATGQRVTLRCSPRSGDLSVYWYQQSLDQGLQFLIQYYNGEERAKGNILERFSAQQFPDLHSELNLSSLELGDSALYFCASSSGKDTIYFGEGSWLTVV.

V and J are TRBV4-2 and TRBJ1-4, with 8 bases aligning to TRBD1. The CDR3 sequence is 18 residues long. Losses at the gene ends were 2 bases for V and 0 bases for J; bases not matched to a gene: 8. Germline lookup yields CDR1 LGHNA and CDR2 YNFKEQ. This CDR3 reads CASSQSYRGSATNEKLFF. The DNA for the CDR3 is TGTGCCAGCAGCCAATCCTACAGGGGGAGCGCAACTAATGAAAAACTGTTTTTT.

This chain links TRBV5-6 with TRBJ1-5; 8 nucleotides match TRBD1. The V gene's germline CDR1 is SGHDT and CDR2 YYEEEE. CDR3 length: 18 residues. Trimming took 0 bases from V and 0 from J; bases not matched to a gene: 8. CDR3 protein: CASSLARDRTYSNQPQHF. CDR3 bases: TGTGCCAGCAGCTTGGCGCGGGACAGGACTTATAGCAATCAGCCCCAGCATTTT.

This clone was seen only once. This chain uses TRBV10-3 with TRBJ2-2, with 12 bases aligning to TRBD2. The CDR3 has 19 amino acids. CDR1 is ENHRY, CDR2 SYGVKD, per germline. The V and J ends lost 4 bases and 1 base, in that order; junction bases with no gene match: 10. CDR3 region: CAISGPGGLAGLNTGELFF. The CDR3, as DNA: TGTGCCATCAGTGGACCCGGTGGACTAGCGGGGTTGAACACCGGGGAGCTGTTTTTT.

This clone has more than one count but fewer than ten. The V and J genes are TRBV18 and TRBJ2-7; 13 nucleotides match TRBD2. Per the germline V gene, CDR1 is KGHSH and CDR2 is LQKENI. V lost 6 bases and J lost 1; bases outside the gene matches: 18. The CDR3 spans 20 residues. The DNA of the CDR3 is TGTGCCAGCTCCCCCGGACTAGCGGGGGCCCGAACTACCCAATCCTACGAGCAGTACTTC. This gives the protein CASSPGLAGARTTQSYEQYF.

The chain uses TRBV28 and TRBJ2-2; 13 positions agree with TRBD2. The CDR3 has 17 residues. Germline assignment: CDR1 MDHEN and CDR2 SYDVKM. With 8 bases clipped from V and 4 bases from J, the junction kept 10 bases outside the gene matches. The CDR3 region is CASAGLAGVISTGELFF. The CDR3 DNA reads TGTGCCAGCGCTGGACTAGCGGGGGTTATCTCCACCGGGGAGCTGTTTTTT.

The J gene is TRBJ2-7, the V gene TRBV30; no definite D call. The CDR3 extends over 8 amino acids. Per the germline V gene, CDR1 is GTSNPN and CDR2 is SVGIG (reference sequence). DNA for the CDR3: TGTGCCTGGAGTGTAATTGAGGTC. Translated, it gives CAWSVIEV.

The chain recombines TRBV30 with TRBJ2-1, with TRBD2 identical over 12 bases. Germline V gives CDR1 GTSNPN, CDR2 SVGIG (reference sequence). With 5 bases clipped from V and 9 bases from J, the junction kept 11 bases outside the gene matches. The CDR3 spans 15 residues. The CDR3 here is CAWDSGLAGGLEQFF. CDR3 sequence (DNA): TGTGCCTGGGACTCGGGGCTAGCGGGGGGGCTTGAGCAGTTCTTC.

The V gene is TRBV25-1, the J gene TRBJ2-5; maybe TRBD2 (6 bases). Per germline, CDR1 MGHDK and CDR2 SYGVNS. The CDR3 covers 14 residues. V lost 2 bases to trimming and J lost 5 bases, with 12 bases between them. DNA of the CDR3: TGTGCCAGCAGTGAACTTCGGGACTTGGAGACCCAGTACTTC. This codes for CASSELRDLETQYF.

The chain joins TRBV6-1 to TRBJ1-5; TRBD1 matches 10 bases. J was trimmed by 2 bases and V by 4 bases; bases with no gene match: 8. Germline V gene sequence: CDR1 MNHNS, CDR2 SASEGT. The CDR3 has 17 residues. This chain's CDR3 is CASSGGTGAAGNQPQHF. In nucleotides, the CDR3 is TGTGCCAGCAGTGGGGGGACAGGGGCCGCCGGCAATCAGCCCCAGCATTTT.

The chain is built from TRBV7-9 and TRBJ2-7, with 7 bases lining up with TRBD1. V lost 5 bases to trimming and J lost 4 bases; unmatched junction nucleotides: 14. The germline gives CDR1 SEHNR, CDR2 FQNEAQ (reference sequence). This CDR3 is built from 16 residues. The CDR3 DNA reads TGTGCCAGCAGCGGATCGACAGGGTTGGGGAGATACGAGCAGTACTTC. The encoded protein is CASSGSTGLGRYEQYF.

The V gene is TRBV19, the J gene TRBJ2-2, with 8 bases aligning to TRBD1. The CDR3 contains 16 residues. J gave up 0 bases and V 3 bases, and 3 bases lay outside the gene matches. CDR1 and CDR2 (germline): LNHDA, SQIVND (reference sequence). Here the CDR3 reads CASSMSQGANTGELFF. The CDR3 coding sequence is TGTGCCAGTAGTATGTCACAGGGGGCGAACACCGGGGAGCTGTTTTTT.

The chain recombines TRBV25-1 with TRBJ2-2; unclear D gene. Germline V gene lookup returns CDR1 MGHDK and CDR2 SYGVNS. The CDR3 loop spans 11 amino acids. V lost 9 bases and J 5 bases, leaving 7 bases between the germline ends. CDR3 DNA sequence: TGTGCCAGTAAACTAACCGGGGAGCTGTTTTTT. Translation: CASKLTGELFF.

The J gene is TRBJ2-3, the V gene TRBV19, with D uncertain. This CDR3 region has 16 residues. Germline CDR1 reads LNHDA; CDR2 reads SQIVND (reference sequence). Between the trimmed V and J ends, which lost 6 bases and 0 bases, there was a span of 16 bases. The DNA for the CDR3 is TGTGCCAGTAGCCTGCTCAGAGGAATTAGCACAGATACGCAGTATTTT. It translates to CASSLLRGISTDTQYF.

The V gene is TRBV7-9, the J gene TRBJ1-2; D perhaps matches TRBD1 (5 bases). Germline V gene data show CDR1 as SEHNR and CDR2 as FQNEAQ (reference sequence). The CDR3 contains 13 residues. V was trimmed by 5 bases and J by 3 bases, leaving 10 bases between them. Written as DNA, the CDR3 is TGTGCCAGCAGCCCTATAGGGGACTATGGCTACACCTTC. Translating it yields CASSPIGDYGYTF.

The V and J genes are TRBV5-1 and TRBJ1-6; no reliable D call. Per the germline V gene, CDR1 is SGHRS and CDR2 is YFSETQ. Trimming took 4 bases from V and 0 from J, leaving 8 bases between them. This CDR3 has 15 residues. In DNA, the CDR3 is TGCGCCAGCAGCCTGGACGGCTCCTATAATTCACCCCTCCACTTT. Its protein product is CASSLDGSYNSPLHF.

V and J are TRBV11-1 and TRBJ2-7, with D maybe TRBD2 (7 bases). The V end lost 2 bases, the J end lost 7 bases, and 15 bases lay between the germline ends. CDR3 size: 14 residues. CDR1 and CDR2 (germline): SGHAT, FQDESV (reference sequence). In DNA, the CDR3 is TGTGCCAGCAGCTTAAGTGGGGGGGCGACTGAGCAGTACTTC. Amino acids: CASSLSGGATEQYF. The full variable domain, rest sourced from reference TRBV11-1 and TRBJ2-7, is EAEVAQSPRYKITEKSQAVAFWCDPISGHATLYWYRQILGQGPELLVQFQDESVVDDSQLPKDRFSAERLKGVDSTLKIQPAELGDSAMYLCASSLSGGATEQYFGPGTRLTVT.

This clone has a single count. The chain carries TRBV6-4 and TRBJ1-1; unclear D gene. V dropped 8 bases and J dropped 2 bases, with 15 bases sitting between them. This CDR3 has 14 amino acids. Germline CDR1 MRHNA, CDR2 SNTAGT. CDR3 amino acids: CASRREFGNTEAFF. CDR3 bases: TGTGCCAGCCGTCGGGAATTTGGAAACACTGAAGCTTTCTTT.

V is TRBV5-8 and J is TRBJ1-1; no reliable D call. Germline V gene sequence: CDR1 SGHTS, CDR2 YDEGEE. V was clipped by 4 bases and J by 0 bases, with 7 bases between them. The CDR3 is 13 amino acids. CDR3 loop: CASSEAVNTEAFF. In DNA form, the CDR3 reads TGTGCCAGCAGCGAGGCGGTGAACACTGAAGCTTTCTTT.

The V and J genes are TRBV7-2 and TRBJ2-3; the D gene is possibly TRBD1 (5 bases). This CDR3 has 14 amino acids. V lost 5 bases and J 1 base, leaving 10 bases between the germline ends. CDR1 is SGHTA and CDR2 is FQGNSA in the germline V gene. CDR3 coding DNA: TGTGCCAGCAGCCCCGCCAGGGGCACAGATACGCAGTATTTT. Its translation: CASSPARGTDTQYF. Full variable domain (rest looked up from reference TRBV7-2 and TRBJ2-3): GAGVSQSPSNKVTEKGKDVELRCDPISGHTALYWYRQSLGQGLEFLIYFQGNSAPDKSGLPSDRFSAERTGGSVSTLTIQRTQQEDSAVYLCASSPARGTDTQYFGPGTRLTVL.

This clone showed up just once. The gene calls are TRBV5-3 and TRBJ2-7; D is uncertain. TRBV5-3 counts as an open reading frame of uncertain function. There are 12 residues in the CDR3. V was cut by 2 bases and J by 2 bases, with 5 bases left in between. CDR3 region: CARSFETYEQYF. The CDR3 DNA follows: TGTGCCAGAAGCTTTGAGACCTACGAGCAGTACTTC.